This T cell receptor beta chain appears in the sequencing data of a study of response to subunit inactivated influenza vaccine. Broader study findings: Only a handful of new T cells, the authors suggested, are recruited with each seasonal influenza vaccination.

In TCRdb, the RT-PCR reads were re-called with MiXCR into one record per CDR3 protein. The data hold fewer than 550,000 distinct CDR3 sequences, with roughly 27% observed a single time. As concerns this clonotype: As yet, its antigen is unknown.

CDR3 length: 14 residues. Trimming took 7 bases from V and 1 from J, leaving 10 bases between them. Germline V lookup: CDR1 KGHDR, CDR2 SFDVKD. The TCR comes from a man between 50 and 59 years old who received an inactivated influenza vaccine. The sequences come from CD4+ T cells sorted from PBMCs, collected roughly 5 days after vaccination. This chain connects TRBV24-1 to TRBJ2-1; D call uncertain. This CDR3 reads CATSGRVSYNEQFF. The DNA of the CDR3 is TGTGCCACCAGCGGACGGGTGTCCTACAATGAGCAGTTCTTC.